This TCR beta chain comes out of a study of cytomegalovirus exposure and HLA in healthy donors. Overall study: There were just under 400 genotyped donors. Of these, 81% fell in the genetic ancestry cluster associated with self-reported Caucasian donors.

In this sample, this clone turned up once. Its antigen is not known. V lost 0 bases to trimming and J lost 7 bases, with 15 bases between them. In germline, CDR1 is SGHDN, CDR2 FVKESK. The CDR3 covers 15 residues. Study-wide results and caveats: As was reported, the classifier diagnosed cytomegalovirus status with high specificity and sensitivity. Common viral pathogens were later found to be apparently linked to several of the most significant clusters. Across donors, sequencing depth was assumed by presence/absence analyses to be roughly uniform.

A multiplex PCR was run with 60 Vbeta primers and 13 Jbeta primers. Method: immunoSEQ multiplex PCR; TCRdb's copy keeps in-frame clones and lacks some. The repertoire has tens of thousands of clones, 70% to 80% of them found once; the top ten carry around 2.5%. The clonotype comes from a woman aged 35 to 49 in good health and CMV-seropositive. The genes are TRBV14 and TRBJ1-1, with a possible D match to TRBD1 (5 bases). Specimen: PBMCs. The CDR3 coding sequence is TGTGCCAGCAGCCAAGATCCGGCAGGGAAGGGTGAAGCTTTCTTT. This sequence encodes CASSQDPAGKGEAFF.